The source of this TCR beta chain is a study of T cells after yellow fever vaccination. About the research overall: Researchers used SMART-Seq v4 Ultra Low Input to prepare fractions that had low cell numbers.

A 5'RACE template-switching step, the method used to make TCR cDNA, added a universal primer site and UMIs. TCRdb reprocessed the 5' RACE reads with MiXCR, giving one entry per CDR3 protein. The data contain 620,000 or so distinct CDR3 sequences, roughly an eighth of them singletons. As regards this clonotype: Its antigen is not known.

Study-wide points: Abundant contaminating clonotypes from the bulk population could appear in FACS-sorted repertoires. Weaker, the secondary response had a peak occurring faster, on day 5 versus 15.

CDR3 length: 15 residues. V dropped 0 bases and J dropped 7 bases, with 16 bases sitting between them. Germline lookup yields CDR1 LNHNV and CDR2 YYDKDF (reference sequence). The sequencing here drew on PBMCs, taken on the day of the yellow fever booster vaccination. The rearrangement joins TRBV15 to TRBJ2-7; D is undetermined. The receptor was isolated from a man aged 30 to 45 who received the YFV17D yellow fever vaccine. CDR3 in amino acids: CATSRDESVDVEQYF. The CDR3 DNA follows: TGTGCCACCAGCAGAGATGAGTCTGTGGACGTTGAGCAGTACTTC.